This entry lists 29 T cell receptor beta chains sequenced from one sample in a study of long-term antiretroviral therapy in people with HIV. The immunoSEQ assay was v3.0, run at survey level. Clones were read by immunoSEQ multiplex PCR, and TCRdb kept only the in-frame ones, dropping some. The table includes about 27,000 clones, roughly 80% detected once. The sample was unsorted PBMCs, taken 3 years after starting antiretroviral therapy. All receptors come from a middle-aged man with HIV.

The chain carries TRBV2 and TRBJ1-5; no firm D call. Trimming cost V 8 bases and J 7 bases, with 12 bases left between them. The CDR3 totals 12 residues. Germline V lookup: CDR1 SNHLY, CDR2 FYNNEI. Here the CDR3 reads CASRLVEQPQHF. DNA for the CDR3: TGTGCCAGCCGTTTGGTAGAGCAGCCCCAGCATTTT.

This clone was found once. V is TRBV7-8 and J is TRBJ1-4; D remains unclear. Trimming shortened V by 1 base and J by 1 base, and 10 bases separated the two germline ends. The CDR3 runs to 16 residues. The germline CDR1 and CDR2 sequences are SGHVS and FQNEAQ. CDR3 sequence: CASSLGTSGTNEKLFF. In DNA, the CDR3 is TGTGCCAGCAGCTTAGGGACTTCAGGAACTAATGAAAAACTGTTTTTT.

This chain joins TRBV5-4 and TRBJ2-6, with unresolved D. The CDR3 sequence is 13 residues long. Trimming pared 0 bases from V and 4 bases from J, leaving 2 bases between. Germline-derived CDR1 and CDR2 are SGHNT and YYREEE (reference sequence). CDR3 in DNA: TGTGCCAGCAGCTTGGCAGGGGCCAACGTCCTGACTTTC. Protein: CASSLAGANVLTF.

V and J are TRBV6-5 and TRBJ2-2; TRBD1 matches 7 bases. The CDR3 is made up of 15 amino acids. Unmatched junction bases numbered 6, after V lost 6 bases and J lost 2 bases. The germline gives CDR1 MNHEY, CDR2 SVGAGI. CDR3 amino acids: CASSRDSSNTGELFF. The CDR3 DNA reads as TGTGCCAGCAGCCGGGACAGCAGTAACACCGGGGAGCTGTTTTTT.

This chain uses TRBV11-2 with TRBJ2-1; possibly TRBD1 for D (6 bases). The CDR3 is made up of 17 amino acids. Trimming left V 2 bases short and J 2 bases short, with 16 bases between. CDR1 and CDR2 from the germline V gene are SGHAT and FQNNGV. The CDR3 region has the DNA TGTGCCAGCAGCTTAAAAGGGGGTCCAGACCCCTACAATGAGCAGTTCTTC. Amino acids: CASSLKGGPDPYNEQFF.

This chain uses TRBV5-1 with TRBJ1-5, with D tentatively TRBD1 (5 bases). CDR1 is SGHRS and CDR2 is YFSETQ in the germline V gene. Trimming left V 4 bases short and J 3 bases short, with 11 bases between. The CDR3 has 14 residues. CDR3 sequence: CASSVGGDNQPQHF. The CDR3 bases are TGCGCCAGCAGCGTCGGAGGGGACAATCAGCCCCAGCATTTT.

The chain recombines TRBV27 with TRBJ2-7; D may be TRBD1 (6 bases). The length of the CDR3 is 13 residues. Germline CDR1 and CDR2: MNHEY and SMNVEV (reference sequence). V lost 5 bases and J 5 bases, leaving 13 bases between the germline ends. CDR3 in DNA: TGTGCCAGCAGTCTAGCATCAGGGGACGAGCAGTACTTC. This codes for CASSLASGDEQYF.

This chain joins TRBV30 and TRBJ2-7, with D unresolved. The CDR3 is 11 amino acids. Germline V gene sequence: CDR1 GTSNPN, CDR2 SVGIG (reference sequence). V was clipped by 2 bases and J by 6 bases, with 8 bases between them. The CDR3 DNA reads TGTGCCTGGAGTCCTTCCCGCGAGCAGTACTTC. The encoded protein is CAWSPSREQYF.

This clone was picked up a small number of times. The rearrangement joins TRBV2 to TRBJ2-7, with D possibly being TRBD2 (6 bases). Germline V gene lookup returns CDR1 SNHLY and CDR2 FYNNEI. Trimming removed 7 bases from V and 7 bases from J, with 20 bases in between. The CDR3 runs to 14 residues. The DNA for the CDR3 is TGTGCCAGCATTCGGAGGGGCGAGCAGCTAGAGCAGTACTTC. It specifies CASIRRGEQLEQYF.

J is TRBJ2-5 and V is TRBV11-2, with TRBD1 matching 7 bases. CDR3 length equals 14 residues. Germline V gene lookup returns CDR1 SGHAT and CDR2 FQNNGV. V shed 5 bases, J shed 4 bases, and the junction held 7 bases outside the gene matches. The CDR3 region has the DNA TGTGCCAGCAGCGCACAGGGACAGAGAGAGACCCAGTACTTC. It specifies CASSAQGQRETQYF.

This clone was counted only a few times. This chain links TRBV29-1 with TRBJ1-2; 7 nucleotides line up with TRBD1. From germline, CDR1 is SQVTM and CDR2 ANQGSEA. The CDR3 is made up of 11 amino acids. V gave up 5 bases and J gave up 6 bases; unmatched junction bases: 3. The CDR3 nucleotides read TGCAGCGTTAGGGGGCTGGATGGCTACACCTTC. Translating gives CSVRGLDGYTF.

This clone appeared a few times. The chain couples TRBV27 to TRBJ2-1; D may be TRBD2 (5 bases). Germline V gives CDR1 MNHEY, CDR2 SMNVEV (reference sequence). V was trimmed by 7 bases and J by 4 bases, leaving 26 bases between them. This CDR3 comprises 18 residues. The CDR3 sequence: CASTLTIPGADKYNEQFF. DNA of the CDR3: TGTGCCAGCACCCTCACTATCCCTGGAGCGGATAAATACAATGAGCAGTTCTTC.

The chain links TRBV7-3 to TRBJ1-6; TRBD1 aligns across 10 bases. The germline gives CDR1 SGHTA, CDR2 FQGTGA. The V gene end was trimmed by 2 bases and the J gene end by 10 bases; junction bases not matched to a gene: 5. The CDR3 contains 15 residues. The CDR3 here is CASSLGGTGASPLHF. CDR3 in DNA: TGTGCCAGCAGCTTAGGAGGGACAGGGGCCTCACCCCTCCACTTT.

This clone has just one count. The V gene is TRBV4-2, the J gene TRBJ2-7; D is possibly TRBD2 (5 bases). Germline assignment: CDR1 LGHNA and CDR2 YNFKEQ. This CDR3 is 14 amino acids long. Trimming shortened V by 8 bases and J by 1 base, and 15 bases separated the two germline ends. CDR3 region: CASQLTPGSYEQYF. The CDR3 region has the DNA TGTGCCAGCCAACTAACGCCGGGGTCCTACGAGCAGTACTTC.

This sequence joins TRBV6-5 and TRBJ2-1; D is perhaps TRBD1 or TRBD2 (5 bases each). The germline V gene has CDR1 MNHEY and CDR2 SVGAGI. The CDR3 sequence is 12 residues long. V dropped 4 bases and J dropped 8 bases, with 9 bases sitting between them. The CDR3 DNA is TGTGCCAGCAGTTGGGGGAACGATGAGCAGTTCTTC. Protein product: CASSWGNDEQFF.

The gene calls are TRBV19 and TRBJ1-5; the match to TRBD1 covers 8 bases. Germline V gives CDR1 LNHDA, CDR2 SQIVND (reference sequence). Trimming took 6 bases from V and 6 from J; bases not matched to a gene: 10. There are 15 residues in the CDR3. DNA of the CDR3: TGTGCCAGTAGACGGGACAGGACCTATGTTCAGCCCCAGCATTTT. It encodes CASRRDRTYVQPQHF.

The gene calls are TRBV19 and TRBJ2-7; D possibly uses TRBD1 or TRBD2 (5 bases each). This CDR3 region has 15 residues. The V end was cut by 3 bases, the J end by 2 bases, with 14 bases between. Germline V gives CDR1 LNHDA, CDR2 SQIVND (reference sequence). The CDR3 region is CASSMESGTTYEQYF. CDR3 bases: TGTGCCAGTAGTATGGAGTCAGGGACGACCTACGAGCAGTACTTC.

The V call is TRBV9, the J call TRBJ2-1, with TRBD2 matching 9 bases. With 0 bases clipped from V and 2 bases from J, the junction kept 0 bases outside the gene matches. From germline, CDR1 is SGDLS and CDR2 YYNGEE. This CDR3 is 15 amino acids long. CDR3 in amino acids: CASSVGTSAYNEQFF. Here the CDR3 DNA reads TGTGCCAGCAGCGTAGGGACTAGCGCCTACAATGAGCAGTTCTTC.

This CDR3 is CASSLSVVLNYGYTF. CDR3 in DNA: TGTGCCAGCAGTTTATCGGTGGTCCTTAACTATGGCTACACCTTC. V and J are TRBV28 and TRBJ1-2; no definite D call. This CDR3 spans 15 amino acids. The germline gives CDR1 MDHEN, CDR2 SYDVKM. V was shortened by 1 base and J by 1 base, with 10 bases between the two germline ends.

This clone appeared once. This sequence joins TRBV29-1 and TRBJ1-1, with D unresolved. V shed 8 bases and J shed 6 bases, with 16 bases lying between them. The length of the CDR3 is 12 residues. Germline CDR1 SQVTM, CDR2 ANQGSEA. The CDR3 is CSIGRPGAEAFF. DNA of the CDR3: TGCAGCATCGGACGGCCCGGGGCTGAAGCTTTCTTT.

This rearrangement joins TRBV6-1 to TRBJ2-3; 10 bases map to TRBD2. This CDR3 is 15 amino acids long. CDR1 is MNHNS, CDR2 SASEGT, per germline. With 7 bases clipped from V and 4 bases from J, the junction kept 8 bases outside the gene matches. CDR3 amino acids: CASNTAGGPPDTQYF. In DNA form, the CDR3 reads TGTGCCAGCAATACAGCGGGGGGGCCCCCAGATACGCAGTATTTT.

CDR3 coding DNA: TGCGCCACCCGGGACAGGGGACAAGAGACCCAGTACTTC. This translates into CATRDRGQETQYF. The chain has TRBV10-1 and TRBJ2-5; 10 bases line up with TRBD1. The germline V gene has CDR1 WNHNN and CDR2 SYGVQD (reference sequence). V gave up 10 bases and J gave up 2 bases; unmatched junction bases: 4. The CDR3 sequence is 13 residues long.

This clone was picked up a small number of times. V gene TRBV7-3 combines with J gene TRBJ1-6, with 8 nucleotides matching TRBD1. V dropped 4 bases and J dropped 5; count of bases not matched to a gene: 4. CDR3 length equals 15 residues. Germline V gene sequence: CDR1 SGHTA, CDR2 FQGTGA. CDR3 nucleotide sequence: TGTGCCAGCAGCTCAACAGGGGGTAATAATTCACCCCTCCACTTT. Translation gives CASSSTGGNNSPLHF. Based on the CDR3 plus reference TRBV7-3 and TRBJ1-6, the full variable domain is GAGVSQTPSNKVTEKGKYVELRCDPISGHTALYWYRQSLGQGPEFLIYFQGTGAADDSGLPNDRFFAVRPEGSVSTLKIQRTERGDSAVYLCASSSTGGNNSPLHFGNGTRLTVT.

The V gene is TRBV6-1, the J gene TRBJ1-5; tentative D call: TRBD1 (5 bases). Looked up from germline, CDR1 is MNHNS and CDR2 is SASEGT. Trimming stripped 7 bases from V and 5 bases from J, with 12 bases between. The CDR3 is 13 amino acids. Written as DNA, the CDR3 is TGTGCCAGCACGCGGGGCCGGGATCAGCCCCAGCATTTT. Amino acid sequence: CASTRGRDQPQHF.

The chain uses TRBV6-5 and TRBJ1-2; D ambiguous. V dropped 0 bases and J dropped 8 bases, with 10 bases sitting between them. The germline CDR1 and CDR2 sequences are MNHEY and SVGAGI. This CDR3 has 13 residues. The CDR3 nucleotides are TGTGCCAGCAGTTACTCTCCGGTGCTGGGCTACACCTTC. Protein product: CASSYSPVLGYTF.

The rearrangement joins TRBV5-1 to TRBJ2-2; D uncertain. The CDR3 loop spans 13 amino acids. V gave up 8 bases and J gave up 0 bases, with 8 bases separating them. In germline, CDR1 is SGHRS, CDR2 YFSETQ. The CDR3 DNA sequence: TGCGCCAGTACTCTTCCGAACACCGGGGAGCTGTTTTTT. Translation gives CASTLPNTGELFF.

The chain couples TRBV9 to TRBJ1-1; D gene unclear. Trimming took 0 bases from V and 11 from J, leaving 5 bases between them. CDR3 length: 10 residues. Germline V gene data show CDR1 as SGDLS and CDR2 as YYNGEE. The CDR3 is CASSVARAFF. CDR3 coding DNA: TGTGCCAGCAGCGTAGCAAGGGCTTTCTTT.

The chain uses TRBV13 and TRBJ1-4; no reliable D call. The germline V and J ends were trimmed by 5 bases and 3 bases, with 13 bases remaining between them. Germline assignment: CDR1 PRHDT and CDR2 FYEKMQ (reference sequence). The CDR3 sequence is 15 residues long. CDR3 coding DNA: TGTGCCAGCAGCGTCCGGGCCGCGTCTAATGAAAAACTGTTTTTT. As protein: CASSVRAASNEKLFF.

This clone was picked up a small number of times. The CDR3 bases are TGTGCCAGCAGCGACGTAGGGGTGGATGAGCAGTACTTC. Its translation is CASSDVGVDEQYF. The genes are TRBV6-5 and TRBJ2-7, with TRBD1 as a possible D gene (5 bases). The ends were cut back, 6 bases at V and 7 bases at J, with 16 bases in the middle. This CDR3 is built from 13 residues. The V gene's germline CDR1 is MNHEY and CDR2 SVGAGI.